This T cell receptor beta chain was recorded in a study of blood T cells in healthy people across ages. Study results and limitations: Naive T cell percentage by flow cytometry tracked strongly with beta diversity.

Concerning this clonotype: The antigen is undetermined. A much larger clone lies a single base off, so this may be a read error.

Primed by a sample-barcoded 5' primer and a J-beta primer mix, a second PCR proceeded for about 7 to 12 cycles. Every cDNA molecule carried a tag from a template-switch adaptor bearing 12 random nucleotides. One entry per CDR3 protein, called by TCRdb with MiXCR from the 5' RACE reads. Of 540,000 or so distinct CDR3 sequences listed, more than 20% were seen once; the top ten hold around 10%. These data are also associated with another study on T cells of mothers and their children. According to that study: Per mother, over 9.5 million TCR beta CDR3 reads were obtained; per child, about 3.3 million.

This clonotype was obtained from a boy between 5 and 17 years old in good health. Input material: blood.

The CDR3 sequence: CASSYDGSGADVLTF. The CDR3 nucleotides read TGTGCCAGCAGTTACGACGGTTCTGGGGCCGACGTCCTGACTTTC. The chain joins TRBV6-2 or TRBV6-3 to TRBJ2-6, with D possibly TRBD1 on 5 matching bases. CDR3 length equals 15 residues. Germline CDR1 reads MNHEY; CDR2 reads SVGEGT.